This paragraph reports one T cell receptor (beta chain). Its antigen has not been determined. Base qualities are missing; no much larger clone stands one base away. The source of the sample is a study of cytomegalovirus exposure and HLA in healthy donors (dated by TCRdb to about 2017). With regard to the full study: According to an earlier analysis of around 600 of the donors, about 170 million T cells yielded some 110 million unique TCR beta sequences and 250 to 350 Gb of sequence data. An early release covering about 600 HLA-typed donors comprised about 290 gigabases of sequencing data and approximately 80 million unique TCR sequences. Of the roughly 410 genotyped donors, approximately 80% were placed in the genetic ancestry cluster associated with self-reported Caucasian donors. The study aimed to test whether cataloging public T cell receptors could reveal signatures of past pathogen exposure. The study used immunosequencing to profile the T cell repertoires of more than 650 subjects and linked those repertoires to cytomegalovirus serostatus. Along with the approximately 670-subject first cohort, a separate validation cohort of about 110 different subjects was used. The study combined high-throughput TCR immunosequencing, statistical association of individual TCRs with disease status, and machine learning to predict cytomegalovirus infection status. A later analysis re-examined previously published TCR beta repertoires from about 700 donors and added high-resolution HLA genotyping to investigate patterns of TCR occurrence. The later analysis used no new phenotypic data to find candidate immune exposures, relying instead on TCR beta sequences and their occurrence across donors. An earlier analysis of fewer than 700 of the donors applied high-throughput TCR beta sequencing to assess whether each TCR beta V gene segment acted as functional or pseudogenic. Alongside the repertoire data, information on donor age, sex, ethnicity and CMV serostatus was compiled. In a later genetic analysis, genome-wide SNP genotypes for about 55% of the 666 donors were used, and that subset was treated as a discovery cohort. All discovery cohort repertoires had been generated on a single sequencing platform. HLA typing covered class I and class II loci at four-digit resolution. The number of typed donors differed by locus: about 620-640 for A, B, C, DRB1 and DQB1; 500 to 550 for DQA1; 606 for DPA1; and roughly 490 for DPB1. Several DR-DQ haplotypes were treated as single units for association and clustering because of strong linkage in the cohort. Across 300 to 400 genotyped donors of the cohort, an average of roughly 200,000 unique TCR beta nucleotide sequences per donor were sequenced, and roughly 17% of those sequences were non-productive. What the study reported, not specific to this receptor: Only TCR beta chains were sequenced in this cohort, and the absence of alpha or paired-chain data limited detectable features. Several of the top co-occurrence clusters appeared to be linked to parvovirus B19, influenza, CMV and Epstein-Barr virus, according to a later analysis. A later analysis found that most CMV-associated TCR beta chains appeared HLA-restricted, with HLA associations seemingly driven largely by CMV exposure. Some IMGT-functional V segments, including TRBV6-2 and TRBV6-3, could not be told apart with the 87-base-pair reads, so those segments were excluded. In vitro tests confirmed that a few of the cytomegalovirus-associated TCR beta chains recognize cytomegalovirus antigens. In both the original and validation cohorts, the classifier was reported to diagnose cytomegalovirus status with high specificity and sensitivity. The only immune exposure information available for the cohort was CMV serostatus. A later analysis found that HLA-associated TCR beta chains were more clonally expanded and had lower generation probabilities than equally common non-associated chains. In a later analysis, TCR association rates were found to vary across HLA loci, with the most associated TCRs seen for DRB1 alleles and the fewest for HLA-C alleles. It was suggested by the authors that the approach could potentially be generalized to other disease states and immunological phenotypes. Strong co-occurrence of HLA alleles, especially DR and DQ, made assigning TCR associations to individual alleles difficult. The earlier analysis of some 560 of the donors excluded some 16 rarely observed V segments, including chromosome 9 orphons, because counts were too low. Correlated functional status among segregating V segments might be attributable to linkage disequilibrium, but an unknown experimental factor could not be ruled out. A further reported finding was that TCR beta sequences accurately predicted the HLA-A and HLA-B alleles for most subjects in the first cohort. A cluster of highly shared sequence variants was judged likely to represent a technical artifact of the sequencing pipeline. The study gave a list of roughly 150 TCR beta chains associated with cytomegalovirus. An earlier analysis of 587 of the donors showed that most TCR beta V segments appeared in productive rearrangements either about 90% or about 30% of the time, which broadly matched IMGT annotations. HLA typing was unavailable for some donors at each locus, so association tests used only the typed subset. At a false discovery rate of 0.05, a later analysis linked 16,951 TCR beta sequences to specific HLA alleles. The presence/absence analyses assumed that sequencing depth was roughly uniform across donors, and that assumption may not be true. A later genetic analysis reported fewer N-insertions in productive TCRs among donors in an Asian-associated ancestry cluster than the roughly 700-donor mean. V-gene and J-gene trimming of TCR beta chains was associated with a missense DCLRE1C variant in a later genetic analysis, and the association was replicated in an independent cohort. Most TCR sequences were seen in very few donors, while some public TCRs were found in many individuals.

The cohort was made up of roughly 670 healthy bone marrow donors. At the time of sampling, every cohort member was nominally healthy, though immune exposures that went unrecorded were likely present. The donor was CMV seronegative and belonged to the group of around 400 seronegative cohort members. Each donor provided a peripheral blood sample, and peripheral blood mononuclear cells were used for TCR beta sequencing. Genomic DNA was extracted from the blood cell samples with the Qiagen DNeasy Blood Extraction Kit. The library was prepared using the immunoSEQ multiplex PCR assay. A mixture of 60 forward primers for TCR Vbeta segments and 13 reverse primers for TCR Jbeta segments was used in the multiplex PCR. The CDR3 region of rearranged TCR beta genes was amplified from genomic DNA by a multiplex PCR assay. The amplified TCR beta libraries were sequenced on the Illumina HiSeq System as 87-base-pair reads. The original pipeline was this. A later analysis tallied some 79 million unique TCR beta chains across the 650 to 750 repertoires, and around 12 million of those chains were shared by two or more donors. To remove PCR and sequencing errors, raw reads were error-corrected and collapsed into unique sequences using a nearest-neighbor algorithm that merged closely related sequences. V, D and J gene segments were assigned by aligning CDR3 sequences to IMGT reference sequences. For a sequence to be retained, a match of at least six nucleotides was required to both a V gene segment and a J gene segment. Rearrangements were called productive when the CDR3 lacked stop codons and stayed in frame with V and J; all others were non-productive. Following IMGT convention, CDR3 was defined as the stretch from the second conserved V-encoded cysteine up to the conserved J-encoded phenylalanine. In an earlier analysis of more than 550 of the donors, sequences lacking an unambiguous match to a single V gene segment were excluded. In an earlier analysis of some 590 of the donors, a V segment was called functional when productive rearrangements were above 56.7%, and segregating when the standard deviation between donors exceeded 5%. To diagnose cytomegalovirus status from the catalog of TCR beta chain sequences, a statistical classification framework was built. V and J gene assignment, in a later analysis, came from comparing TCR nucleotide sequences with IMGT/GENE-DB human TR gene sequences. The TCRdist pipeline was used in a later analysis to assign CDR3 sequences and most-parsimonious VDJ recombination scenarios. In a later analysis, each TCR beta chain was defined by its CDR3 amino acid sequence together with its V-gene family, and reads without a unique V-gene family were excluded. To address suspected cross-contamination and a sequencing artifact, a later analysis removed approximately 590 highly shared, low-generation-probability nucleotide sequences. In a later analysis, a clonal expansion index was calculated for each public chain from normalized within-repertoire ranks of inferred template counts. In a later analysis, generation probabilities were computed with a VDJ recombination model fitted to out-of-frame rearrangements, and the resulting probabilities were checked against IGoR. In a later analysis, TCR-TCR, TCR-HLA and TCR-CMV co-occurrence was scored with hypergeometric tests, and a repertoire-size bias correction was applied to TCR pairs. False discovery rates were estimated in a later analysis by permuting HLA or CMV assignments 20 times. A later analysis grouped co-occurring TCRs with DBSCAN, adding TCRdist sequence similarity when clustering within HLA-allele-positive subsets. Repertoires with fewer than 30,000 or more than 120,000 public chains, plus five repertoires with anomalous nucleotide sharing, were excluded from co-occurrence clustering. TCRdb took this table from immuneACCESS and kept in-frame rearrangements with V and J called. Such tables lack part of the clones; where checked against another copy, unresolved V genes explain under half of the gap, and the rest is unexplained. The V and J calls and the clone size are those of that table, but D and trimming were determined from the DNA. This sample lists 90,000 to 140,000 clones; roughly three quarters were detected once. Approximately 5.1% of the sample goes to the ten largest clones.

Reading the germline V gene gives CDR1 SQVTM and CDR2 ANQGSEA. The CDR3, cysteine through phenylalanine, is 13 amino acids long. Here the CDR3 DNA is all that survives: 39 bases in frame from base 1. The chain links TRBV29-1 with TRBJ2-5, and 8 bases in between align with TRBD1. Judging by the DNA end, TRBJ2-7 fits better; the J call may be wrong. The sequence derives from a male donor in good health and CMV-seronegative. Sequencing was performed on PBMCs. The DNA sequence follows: TGCAGCCTCCACCGGGTTACAGGGGGCGAGCAGTACTTC. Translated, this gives CSLHRVTGGEQYF.